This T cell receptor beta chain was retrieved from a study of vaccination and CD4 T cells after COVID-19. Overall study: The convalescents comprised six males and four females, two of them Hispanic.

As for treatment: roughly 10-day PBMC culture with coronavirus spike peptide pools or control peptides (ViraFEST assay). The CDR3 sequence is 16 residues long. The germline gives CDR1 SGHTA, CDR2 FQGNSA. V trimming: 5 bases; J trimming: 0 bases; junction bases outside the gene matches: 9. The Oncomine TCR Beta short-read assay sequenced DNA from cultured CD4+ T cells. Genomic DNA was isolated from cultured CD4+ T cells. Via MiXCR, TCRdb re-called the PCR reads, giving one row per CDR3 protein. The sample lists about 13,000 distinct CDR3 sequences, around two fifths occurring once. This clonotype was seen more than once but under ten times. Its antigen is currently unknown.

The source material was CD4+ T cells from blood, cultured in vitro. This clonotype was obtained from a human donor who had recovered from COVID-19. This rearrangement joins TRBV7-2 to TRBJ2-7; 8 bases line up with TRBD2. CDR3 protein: CASSPGRGTSSYEQYF. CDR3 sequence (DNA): TGTGCCAGCAGCCCCGGGAGGGGGACAAGCTCCTACGAGCAGTACTTC.